The rows below give T cell receptor beta chains drawn from one sample of a study of blood T cell repertoires in COVID-19. Sequenced by immunoSEQ multiplex PCR; TCRdb stores in-frame clones only, minus some. The sample contains 300,000 to 350,000 clones, 87% of which appear only once. The sequencing input was PBMCs or T cells enriched from blood (not recorded which). Receptors were obtained from a woman in her 30s who had recovered from COVID-19. CDR3s include the opening cysteine and the closing phenylalanine or tryptophan. Each record gives: clone size, J gene, V gene, D gene, CDR3 protein, CDR3 DNA. A D gene is named only where the DNA matches it firmly. The size field is filled for only some rows; it gives once, few, many or a size class.

>.|TRBJ2-3|TRBV6-2/TRBV6-3|.
CASSSDYNRLASSTDTQYF
TGTGCCAGCAGTTCGGACTACAACCGGTTGGCATCTAGCACAGATACGCAGTATTTT
>.|TRBJ1-2|TRBV2|.
CASSETGLYTF
TGTGCCAGCAGCGAAACAGGGCTCTACACCTTC
>.|TRBJ2-5|TRBV11-2|.
CASSLVQGQETQYF
TGTGCCAGCAGCTTAGTGCAGGGACAAGAGACCCAGTACTTC
>few|TRBJ1-6|TRBV5-4|.
CASSLDQGWNSPLHF
TGTGCCAGCAGCTTGGACCAGGGGTGGAATTCACCCCTCCACTTT
>.|TRBJ1-6|TRBV7-8|TRBD1
CASSLVVVQGHSPLHF
TGTGCCAGCAGCTTAGTCGTAGTACAGGGGCATTCACCCCTCCACTTT
>.|TRBJ1-2|TRBV13|.
CASSRPLTSGVSLDGYTF
TGTGCCAGCAGCCGCCCGCTGACAAGTGGCGTAAGTCTCGATGGCTACACCTTC
>.|TRBJ1-2|TRBV4-1|TRBD1
CASSHGQGDYGYTF
TGCGCCAGCAGCCATGGACAGGGTGACTATGGCTACACCTTC
>.|TRBJ1-4|TRBV9|.
CASSVGGLGEKLFF
TGTGCCAGCAGCGTAGGAGGCCTAGGTGAAAAACTGTTTTTT
>once|TRBJ2-7|TRBV27|TRBD2
CASSRGLAGTYEQYF
TGTGCCAGCAGCCGCGGACTAGCGGGGACCTACGAGCAGTACTTC
>.|TRBJ1-3|TRBV28|.
CASSLLGQQGNTIYF
TGTGCCAGCAGTTTACTCGGACAGCAAGGAAACACCATATATTTT